Each of the 27 T cell receptor beta chains below was sequenced from the same sample in a study of T cells in Graves' hyperthyroidism and ophthalmopathy. RNA transcripts provided the source from which TCR beta CDR3 regions were amplified. When the TCR CDR3 underwent first-round RT-PCR, the HTBI primer set was used. TCRdb re-derived calls from the multiplex PCR reads in MiXCR, one entry per CDR3 protein. This table has about 280,000 distinct CDR3 sequences, less than 30% appearing once. Specimen: blood. These receptor sequences come from a man in his forties or fifties with Graves' hyperthyroidism that later progressed to Graves' ophthalmopathy.

This clonotype was detected many times. The chain recombines TRBV19 with TRBJ1-1, with D hard to call. V lost 5 bases, J lost 2 bases, and 15 bases lay in between. CDR1 and CDR2 from the germline V gene are LNHDA and SQIVND (reference sequence). This CDR3 is 15 amino acids long. This CDR3 reads CASSPMPSINTEAFF. CDR3 DNA sequence: TGTGCCAGTAGTCCCATGCCCTCCATAAACACTGAAGCTTTCTTT. The full variable domain, in which reference TRBV19 and TRBJ1-1 provide the parts outside the CDR3, is DGGITQSPKYLFRKEGQNVTLSCEQNLNHDAMYWYRQDPGQGLRLIYYSQIVNDFQKGDIAEGYSVSREKKESFPLTVTSAQKNPTAFYLCASSPMPSINTEAFFGQGTRLTVV.

This clonotype occurred many times. The V gene is TRBV7-6, the J gene TRBJ1-6; perhaps TRBD1 as D (5 bases). Per germline, CDR1 SGHVS and CDR2 FNYEAQ. Trimming took off 2 bases at V and 6 bases at J, with 11 bases between the two ends. The CDR3 consists of 15 residues. The CDR3 nucleotides read TGTGCCAGCAGCTTACGGCGAGACAGTAATTCACCCCTCCACTTT. This translates into CASSLRRDSNSPLHF. Full variable domain (missing parts from reference TRBV7-6 and TRBJ1-6): GAGVSQSPRYKVTKRGQDVALRCDPISGHVSLYWYRQALGQGPEFLTYFNYEAQQDKSGLPNDRFSAERPEGSISTLTIQRTEQRDSAMYRCASSLRRDSNSPLHFGNGTRLTVT.

This clonotype has at least ten counts. The rearrangement links TRBV12-3 or TRBV12-4 to TRBJ2-7; tentatively, D is TRBD1 (5 bases). The V end lost 3 bases, the J end lost 5 bases, and 14 bases lay between the germline ends. This CDR3 comprises 14 residues. The CDR3 nucleotides read TGTGCCAGCAGTTTGCTCCAGGGCCGGGACGAGCAGTACTTC. Translating it yields CASSLLQGRDEQYF.

This clonotype was found many times. V usage is TRBV19 and J usage is TRBJ1-5; D gene unclear. Trimming took off 3 bases at V and 3 bases at J, with 9 bases between the two ends. CDR1 and CDR2 (germline): LNHDA, SQIVND (reference sequence). This CDR3 has 14 residues. CDR3 sequence reads: CASSIVGTNQPQHF. Here the CDR3 DNA reads TGTGCCAGTAGTATTGTTGGTACCAATCAGCCCCAGCATTTT.

At least ten counts were recorded for this clonotype. The rearrangement uses TRBV30 and TRBJ1-2; D is possibly TRBD1 (6 bases). CDR1 is GTSNPN and CDR2 is SVGIG in the germline V gene (reference sequence). Trimming stripped 1 base from V and 5 bases from J, with 11 bases between. This CDR3 is built from 13 residues. Written as DNA, the CDR3 is TGTGCCTGGAGTGAAGGGCAGGGGTATGGCTACACCTTC. It codes for CAWSEGQGYGYTF. Complete variable domain (other parts from reference TRBV30 and TRBJ1-2): SQTIHQWPATLVQPVGSPLSLECTVEGTSNPNLYWYRQAAGRGLQLLFYSVGIGQISSEVPQNLSASRPQDRQFILSSKKLLLSDSGFYLCAWSEGQGYGYTFGSGTRLTVV.

There are many counts of this clonotype. This chain connects TRBV19 to TRBJ2-6; 7 nucleotides agree with TRBD1. The CDR3 is 17 residues long. In germline, CDR1 is LNHDA, CDR2 SQIVND (reference sequence). The trim removed 6 bases at V and 0 bases at J, leaving 8 bases unmatched. CDR3 residues: CASSMTGYSSGANVLTF. In nucleotides, the CDR3 is TGTGCCAGTAGCATGACAGGGTACAGCTCTGGGGCCAACGTCCTGACTTTC.

The V and J genes are TRBV24-1 and TRBJ2-5; 7 bases map to TRBD2. CDR1 KGHDR and CDR2 SFDVKD come from the germline V gene. The ends lost 9 bases at V and 5 bases at J; junction bases unmatched: 14. The CDR3 totals 15 residues. Written as DNA, the CDR3 is TGTGCCACCGGAGAAAGCGGGACTCCAGGGGAGACCCAGTACTTC. This translates into CATGESGTPGETQYF.

This clonotype was recorded many times. One junction end does not reproduce the germline sequence, and a read error may be involved. The chain has TRBV2 and TRBJ2-2; TRBD1 aligns across 7 bases. CDR3 length: 11 residues. From germline, CDR1 is SNHLY and CDR2 FYNNEI. In nucleotides, the CDR3 is TGTGCCAGCAGTTCGATGGGACAGAAGGTTTTT. This translates into CASSSMGQKVF. The full variable domain, rest sourced from reference TRBV2 and TRBJ2-2, is EPEVTQTPSHQVTQMGQEVILRCVPISNHLYFYWYRQILGQKVEFLVSFYNNEISEKSEIFDDQFSVERPDGSNFTLKIRSTKLEDSAMYFCASSSMGQKVFGEGSRLTVL.

This clonotype was counted at least ten times. An end of the junction differs from the germline gene, which may be a read error. The chain combines TRBV2 with TRBJ1-5; unclear D gene. The germline gives CDR1 SNHLY, CDR2 FYNNEI. This CDR3 spans 15 amino acids. DNA for the CDR3: TGTGCCAGCAGTGAAGGGGGTACTAGCAGTCAGCCCCAGCATTTT. Translating gives CASSEGGTSSQPQHF. Full variable domain (missing parts from reference TRBV2 and TRBJ1-5): EPEVTQTPSHQVTQMGQEVILRCVPISNHLYFYWYRQILGQKVEFLVSFYNNEISEKSEIFDDQFSVERPDGSNFTLKIRSTKLEDSAMYFCASSEGGTSSQPQHFGDGTRLSIL.

There are many counts of this clonotype. The J gene is TRBJ2-7, the V gene TRBV5-1; 9 nucleotides match TRBD2. The CDR3 runs to 16 residues. Looked up from germline, CDR1 is SGHRS and CDR2 is YFSETQ. The V segment lost 4 bases and the J segment 2 bases; nucleotides outside the gene matches: 10. CDR3 protein: CASSQILAGNPYEQYF. The CDR3 coding sequence is TGCGCCAGCAGCCAAATCCTAGCGGGAAACCCCTACGAGCAGTACTTC.

This clonotype was seen repeatedly, ten times or more. The chain combines TRBV12-3 or TRBV12-4 with TRBJ1-2; a possible D gene is TRBD1 (5 bases). The V gene lost 6 bases and the J gene lost 8 bases, with 19 bases spanning the gap. This CDR3 has 14 amino acids. CDR3: CASSQRGLWEGYTF. The CDR3 coding sequence is TGTGCCAGCAGCCAGAGGGGCCTTTGGGAAGGCTACACCTTC.

In its sample, this clonotype was seen many times. The chain couples TRBV12-3 or TRBV12-4 to TRBJ2-4; TRBD1 agrees at 8 bases. This CDR3 spans 15 amino acids. V gave up 6 bases and J gave up 3 bases; unmatched junction bases: 7. CDR3 in amino acids: CASSHGTGFKNIQYF. Here the CDR3 DNA reads TGTGCCAGCAGCCACGGGACAGGATTCAAAAACATTCAGTACTTC.

This clonotype was seen at least ten times. The genes are TRBV2 and TRBJ1-5; D is unclear. CDR3 length: 12 residues. V was clipped by 8 bases and J by 3 bases, with 8 bases between them. Per the germline V gene, CDR1 is SNHLY and CDR2 is FYNNEI. The CDR3: CASGYPNQPQHF. DNA of the CDR3: TGTGCCAGCGGATATCCCAATCAGCCCCAGCATTTT.

The V and J genes are TRBV12-3 or TRBV12-4 and TRBJ2-7, with TRBD1 identical over 8 bases. This CDR3 is 17 amino acids long. The trim removed 1 base at V and 0 bases at J, leaving 8 bases unmatched. Here the CDR3 DNA reads TGTGCCAGCAGTTTAGGGGCGAGACAGGGGAGCTCCTACGAGCAGTACTTC. Protein sequence: CASSLGARQGSSYEQYF.

There are many counts of this clonotype. This rearrangement joins TRBV7-3 to TRBJ2-5; TRBD2 is a possible D gene (6 bases). CDR3 length: 14 amino acids. CDR1 and CDR2 (germline): SGHTA, FQGTGA. V lost 2 bases and J 1 base, leaving 8 bases between the germline ends. Here the CDR3 DNA reads TGTGCCAGCAGCTTAGGCGGGACCCAAGAGACCCAGTACTTC. The encoded protein is CASSLGGTQETQYF.

This clonotype was detected ten times or more. The chain joins TRBV12-3 or TRBV12-4 to TRBJ1-3, with 7 bases lining up with TRBD1. With V trimmed by 6 bases and J by 1 base, 3 bases remained unmatched. The CDR3 is made up of 14 amino acids. The CDR3 region has the DNA TGTGCCAGCAGAAGACAGGGATCTGGAAACACCATATATTTT. Its translation: CASRRQGSGNTIYF.

This clonotype was detected many times. The CDR3: CASSMSGVSGNTIYF. The DNA of the CDR3 is TGTGCCAGTAGTATGAGTGGAGTCTCTGGAAACACCATATATTTT. This rearrangement joins TRBV19 to TRBJ1-3; D unclear. The ends were cut back, 3 bases at V and 0 bases at J, with 9 bases in the middle. The CDR3 has 15 amino acids. Germline loops: CDR1 LNHDA, CDR2 SQIVND (reference sequence).

This clonotype came up a few times. The chain combines TRBV6-2 or TRBV6-3 with TRBJ2-3, with 16 nucleotides matching TRBD2. Unmatched junction bases numbered 8, after V lost 4 bases and J lost 1 base. Germline CDR1 is MNHEY and CDR2 is SVGEGT. The CDR3 covers 19 residues. The CDR3 DNA sequence: TGTGCCAGCAGTTCCAGGGGACTAGCGGGAGGGGGGCGCACAGATACGCAGTATTTT. This gives the protein CASSSRGLAGGGRTDTQYF.

This clonotype showed up many times. This chain links TRBV25-1 with TRBJ2-7, with no clear D. The CDR3 is made up of 11 amino acids. The germline gives CDR1 MGHDK, CDR2 SYGVNS. Trimming stripped 9 bases from V and 6 bases from J, with 12 bases between. The CDR3 reads CASAAKVEQYF. The CDR3 DNA reads TGTGCCAGTGCCGCCAAGGTCGAGCAGTACTTC.

Ten or more counts support this clonotype. The rearrangement joins TRBV6-4 to TRBJ1-5; 7 nucleotides agree with TRBD1. Germline-derived CDR1 and CDR2 are MRHNA and SNTAGT. The J segment lost 3 bases and the V segment lost 0 bases, leaving 8 bases of the junction unmatched. This CDR3 contains 17 residues. The CDR3 here is CASSDSIRGHNNQPQHF. The CDR3 DNA sequence: TGTGCCAGCAGTGACTCGATTAGGGGGCATAACAATCAGCCCCAGCATTTT.

V is TRBV27 and J is TRBJ1-5; a weak D match, TRBD1 (5 bases). The CDR3 spans 14 residues. The germline V gene has CDR1 MNHEY and CDR2 SMNVEV (reference sequence). Trimming pared 2 bases from V and 6 bases from J, leaving 11 bases between. Written as DNA, the CDR3 is TGTGCCAGCAGTTTAGGGGGGATCGGTCAGCCCCAGCATTTT. Amino acids: CASSLGGIGQPQHF.

At least ten counts were recorded for this clonotype. The chain employs TRBV12-3 or TRBV12-4 and TRBJ2-7; either TRBD1 or TRBD2 may fit D (5 bases each). The CDR3 loop spans 13 amino acids. The V and J ends lost 2 bases and 9 bases respectively, with 14 bases between them. The CDR3: CASSLIRGGGQYF. The CDR3 region has the DNA TGTGCCAGCAGTTTAATTAGGGGCGGAGGGCAGTACTTC.

The rearrangement links TRBV2 to TRBJ1-6, with a tentative D call TRBD1 (5 bases). Germline V gene sequence: CDR1 SNHLY, CDR2 FYNNEI. The CDR3 has 14 amino acids. V lost 6 bases and J lost 4, with 10 bases in between. CDR3 nucleotide sequence: TGTGCCAGCAGAGGGACGGTGTATAATTCACCCCTCCACTTT. Amino acid sequence: CASRGTVYNSPLHF. Full variable domain (rest looked up from reference TRBV2 and TRBJ1-6): EPEVTQTPSHQVTQMGQEVILRCVPISNHLYFYWYRQILGQKVEFLVSFYNNEISEKSEIFDDQFSVERPDGSNFTLKIRSTKLEDSAMYFCASRGTVYNSPLHFGNGTRLTVT.

This clonotype was found many times. The chain joins TRBV27 to TRBJ1-5; D remains ambiguous. The germline CDR1 and CDR2 sequences are MNHEY and SMNVEV (reference sequence). The CDR3 loop spans 14 amino acids. V gave up 5 bases and J gave up 11 bases, with 19 bases separating them. The CDR3 loop reads CASSKRPDGLSQHF. The CDR3 DNA sequence: TGTGCCAGCAGTAAAAGACCGGACGGCCTGTCCCAGCATTTT.

This clonotype was seen ten or more times. The chain employs TRBV27 and TRBJ2-5, with 14 bases lining up with TRBD2. Germline lookup yields CDR1 MNHEY and CDR2 SMNVEV (reference sequence). The CDR3 has 14 residues. V shed 10 bases and J 4 bases; nucleotides not matched to a gene: 5. The CDR3 DNA is TGTGCCACCATGGGACTAGCGGGAGCAGAGACCCAGTACTTC. Protein: CATMGLAGAETQYF.

In its sample, this clonotype was seen many times. The chain employs TRBV20-1 and TRBJ2-7; 7 bases are a match to TRBD1. Trimming cost V 4 bases and J 3 bases; bases outside gene matches: 9. This CDR3 comprises 14 residues. Germline V CDR1 and CDR2: DFQATT, SNEGSKA (reference sequence). The CDR3 nucleotides read TGCAGTGCTAAGGCTCCAGGGGGTCGCTACGAGCAGTACTTC. It is translated as CSAKAPGGRYEQYF.

The V gene is TRBV19, the J gene TRBJ2-5; no firm D call. V lost 1 base to trimming and J lost 5 bases, with 11 bases between them. The CDR3 spans 14 residues. Germline CDR1 reads LNHDA; CDR2 reads SQIVND (reference sequence). The CDR3 DNA is TGTGCCAGTAGTATAGGCGGAGTCCGGGAGACCCAGTACTTC. Amino acids: CASSIGGVRETQYF.